These 29 T cell receptor beta chains share one sample of origin, sequenced in a study of response to subunit inactivated influenza vaccine (dated by TCRdb to the late 2010s). Library prep was done by RT-PCR. Sequencing instrument: Illumina HiSeq 2500. TCRdb's own reprocessing of the public reads used fastp at Q25 and MiXCR and kept productive beta chains. For every CDR3 protein sequence, its rows merge into one entry that carries the most common genes and DNA. The sample profile shows hundreds of thousands of distinct CDR3 sequences; roughly 10% of them were found once. Of the sample, roughly a tenth is held by the ten largest clones. This material consisted of PBMCs from blood, taken on the day of vaccination. Every receptor here comes from a man in his fifties who received an inactivated influenza vaccine. Donor details come from another sample of the same person, matched by shared clones.

This sequence joins TRBV19 and TRBJ2-7; D perhaps matches TRBD2 (6 bases). The CDR3 extends over 14 amino acids. Trimming cost V 3 bases and J 3 bases, with 12 bases left between them. Germline CDR1 LNHDA, CDR2 SQIVND (reference sequence). DNA of the CDR3: TGTGCCAGTAGTATCGGGAGCAGGGACTACGAGCAGTACTTC. It specifies CASSIGSRDYEQYF.

This clonotype was counted ten times or more. The CDR3 nucleotides are TGTGCCAGCAGCCGCGTTCCCCGGGAGGAGCAGTTCTTC. Residues: CASSRVPREEQFF. The rearrangement uses TRBV7-2 and TRBJ2-1; TRBD2 might be the D (6 bases). V was clipped by 5 bases and J by 10 bases, with 15 bases between them. The CDR3 covers 13 residues. The germline CDR1 and CDR2 sequences are SGHTA and FQGNSA.

This clonotype was counted a few times. The chain couples TRBV9 to TRBJ2-1; 9 bases map to TRBD1. The germline gives CDR1 SGDLS, CDR2 YYNGEE. The CDR3 has 14 amino acids. The V gene end was trimmed by 3 bases and the J gene end by 4 bases; junction bases not matched to a gene: 2. CDR3 coding DNA: TGTGCCAGCAGCGCGACAGGGGGGTACAATGAGCAGTTCTTC. It translates to CASSATGGYNEQFF.

This chain links TRBV29-1 with TRBJ1-4; 9 bases fit TRBD1. Germline CDR1 is SQVTM and CDR2 is ANQGSEA. The CDR3 runs to 11 residues. The V segment lost 6 bases and the J segment 12 bases; nucleotides outside the gene matches: 5. The CDR3 sequence is CSVGQGMELFF. The CDR3 nucleotides read TGCAGCGTCGGACAGGGGATGGAACTGTTTTTT.

The V and J genes are TRBV7-2 and TRBJ2-2; unclear D gene. V lost 2 bases and J lost 5, with 21 bases in between. The CDR3 is 18 amino acids. Looked up from germline, CDR1 is SGHTA and CDR2 is FQGNSA. CDR3 sequence (DNA): TGTGCCAGCAGCTTATTACCGCTCGGCCGCACAACAACCGGGGAGCTGTTTTTT. Its translation: CASSLLPLGRTTTGELFF.

This clonotype showed up just a few times. V usage is TRBV12-3 or TRBV12-4 and J usage is TRBJ1-1, with TRBD1 matching over 7 bases. After removal of 6 bases from V and 0 bases from J, the junction contained 7 bases not matched to a gene. This CDR3 has 15 amino acids. For the CDR3, the DNA is TGTGCCAGCAGAATATCACAGGGGATGAACACTGAAGCTTTCTTT. This translates into CASRISQGMNTEAFF.

This chain connects TRBV4-1 to TRBJ2-2, with D unresolved. Germline loops: CDR1 MGHRA, CDR2 YSYEKL. The V gene lost 6 bases and the J gene lost 6 bases, with 8 bases spanning the gap. The CDR3 loop spans 12 amino acids. CDR3 protein: CASREPPGELFF. The CDR3 DNA follows: TGCGCCAGCAGAGAACCCCCCGGGGAGCTGTTTTTT.

The CDR3 DNA follows: TGTGCCAGCAGCTTGGCCTATGGAACAGATACGCAGTATTTT. Its translation is CASSLAYGTDTQYF. This sequence joins TRBV5-6 and TRBJ2-3; D gene ambiguous. The CDR3 spans 14 residues. The germline V and J ends were trimmed by 0 bases and 3 bases, with 8 bases remaining between them. The germline gives CDR1 SGHDT, CDR2 YYEEEE.

This clonotype turned up a few times. The CDR3 DNA sequence: TGTGCCAGCAGTTTACCCCGATCCAAAAACATTCAGTACTTC. Translated: CASSLPRSKNIQYF. The chain combines TRBV28 with TRBJ2-4; the D is unclear. V was shortened by 2 bases and J by 2 bases, with 7 bases between the two germline ends. The CDR3 loop spans 14 amino acids. CDR1 is MDHEN, CDR2 SYDVKM, per germline.

The rearrangement links TRBV6-2 or TRBV6-3 to TRBJ1-5, with D perhaps matching TRBD1 (5 bases). This CDR3 contains 17 residues. V lost 4 bases to trimming and J lost 0 bases, with 16 bases between them. Germline V gives CDR1 MNHEY, CDR2 SVGEGT. As DNA, the CDR3 is TGTGCCAGCAGTTTGGACACGCTGATTAATAGCAATCAGCCCCAGCATTTT. Translating it yields CASSLDTLINSNQPQHF.

This chain connects TRBV6-1 to TRBJ1-1; D may be TRBD1 (5 bases). V was cut by 6 bases and J by 4 bases, with 15 bases left in between. Germline loops: CDR1 MNHNS, CDR2 SASEGT. The CDR3 loop spans 14 amino acids. The CDR3 bases are TGTGCCAGCAGCCGGGGAGTGGGGCCCACTGAAGCTTTCTTT. It encodes CASSRGVGPTEAFF.

This clonotype has just a few counts. The chain is built from TRBV12-3 or TRBV12-4 and TRBJ2-1; 9 bases fit TRBD1. With V trimmed by 8 bases and J by 6 bases, 8 bases remained unmatched. This CDR3 comprises 14 residues. The CDR3 spells CASVSYRGLNEQFF. DNA of the CDR3: TGTGCCAGCGTCTCCTACAGGGGGCTCAATGAGCAGTTCTTC.

The table lists this clonotype with many counts. The gene calls are TRBV5-1 and TRBJ2-5; D gene uncertain. Per the germline V gene, CDR1 is SGHRS and CDR2 is YFSETQ. V lost 4 bases and J lost 4, with 20 bases in between. The CDR3 covers 16 residues. CDR3 region: CASSPQFGQIRETQYF. CDR3 DNA sequence: TGCGCCAGCAGCCCGCAATTTGGGCAGATTCGAGAGACCCAGTACTTC.

This clonotype was counted a few times. The rearrangement uses TRBV30 and TRBJ2-7; the D is unclear. The CDR3 runs 14 residues. CDR1 and CDR2 (germline): GTSNPN, SVGIG (reference sequence). The V and J ends lost 4 bases and 6 bases respectively, with 19 bases between them. This chain's CDR3 is CAWTSPYRRLEQYF. As DNA, the CDR3 is TGTGCCTGGACTTCACCCTATAGACGGCTCGAGCAGTACTTC.

The gene calls are TRBV3-1 and TRBJ1-5; D gene uncertain. The CDR3 totals 16 residues. The V gene lost 0 bases and the J gene lost 7 bases, with 16 bases spanning the gap. The germline V gene encodes CDR1 LGHDT and CDR2 YNNKEL (reference sequence). DNA of the CDR3: TGTGCCAGCAGCCAAGATCTAGTCAGCAACCCCCAGCCCCAGCATTTT. Translation: CASSQDLVSNPQPQHF.

This clonotype was seen many times. V is TRBV28 and J is TRBJ2-2, with 10 bases identical to TRBD2. Germline CDR1 MDHEN, CDR2 SYDVKM. V was pared by 6 bases and J by 1 base, with 17 bases of the junction left unmatched. This CDR3 comprises 20 residues. The CDR3 loop is CASSLVDASGRFENTGELFF. CDR3 DNA sequence: TGTGCCAGCAGCCTGGTAGACGCTAGCGGGAGATTTGAGAACACCGGGGAGCTGTTTTTT.

This clonotype was picked up a small number of times. The rearrangement uses TRBV6-2 or TRBV6-3 and TRBJ2-6; 8 positions agree with TRBD1. Germline-derived CDR1 and CDR2 are MNHEY and SVGEGT. CDR3 size: 17 residues. Losses at the gene ends were 6 bases for V and 2 bases for J; bases not matched to a gene: 9. The CDR3 nucleotides are TGTGCCAGCAGCCCCGGACAGGGTGGGGCTGGGGCCAACGTCCTGACTTTC. It specifies CASSPGQGGAGANVLTF.

This clonotype was detected only a few times. The CDR3, as DNA: TGTGCCAGCAGCCCCAAACGCGGGGGGGCATACAATGAGCAGTTCTTC. It is translated as CASSPKRGGAYNEQFF. V is TRBV12-3 or TRBV12-4 and J is TRBJ2-1; 9 bases match TRBD2. V gave up 6 bases and J gave up 4 bases; unmatched junction bases: 10. This CDR3 has 16 residues.

As for this clonotype: One end of the junction is discordant with germline, which a read error may explain. The V and J genes are TRBV7-7 and TRBJ2-5; weak D call: TRBD1 (5 bases). This CDR3 has 15 amino acids. Germline-derived CDR1 and CDR2 are SSHAT and FNYEAQ (reference sequence). The CDR3 reads CASSLGAGSGETQYF. CDR3 nucleotide sequence: TGTGCTAGCAGCTTAGGTGCAGGGTCGGGAGAGACCCAGTACTTC.

The chain uses TRBV6-2 or TRBV6-3 and TRBJ1-5; maybe TRBD1 (5 bases). Trimming removed 6 bases at V and 2 bases at J, with 14 bases between. CDR1 is MNHEY, CDR2 SVGEGT, per germline. The CDR3 has 15 amino acids. The CDR3 is CASRLTVGGNQPQHF. CDR3 sequence (DNA): TGTGCCAGCAGGCTGACAGTTGGGGGCAATCAGCCCCAGCATTTT.

Ten or more counts support this clonotype. The rearrangement joins TRBV20-1 to TRBJ1-4, with D unresolved. There are 11 residues in the CDR3. Trimming removed 2 bases at V and 4 bases at J, with 2 bases between. Germline-derived CDR1 and CDR2 are DFQATT and SNEGSKA (reference sequence). CDR3 region: CSARHNEKLFF. Here the CDR3 DNA reads TGCAGTGCTAGACATAATGAAAAACTGTTTTTT.

V is TRBV10-3 and J is TRBJ2-5, with D hard to call. V was clipped by 4 bases and J by 5 bases, with 17 bases between them. Germline V gene lookup returns CDR1 ENHRY and CDR2 SYGVKD. This CDR3 comprises 15 residues. DNA of the CDR3: TGTGCCATCAGTGGGCGCGGTGAGCTCTCGGAGACCCAGTACTTC. Residues: CAISGRGELSETQYF.

This rearrangement joins TRBV5-1 to TRBJ2-7; D may be TRBD1 (6 bases). Trimming pared 4 bases from V and 0 bases from J, leaving 14 bases between. The CDR3 covers 15 residues. Germline V gene data show CDR1 as SGHRS and CDR2 as YFSETQ. CDR3: CASSIGQRSSYEQYF. In DNA, the CDR3 is TGCGCCAGCAGCATCGGACAGAGGAGCTCCTACGAGCAGTACTTC. The whole variable domain, filled in from reference TRBV5-1 and TRBJ2-7, reads KAGVTQTPRYLIKTRGQQVTLSCSPISGHRSVSWYQQTPGQGLQFLFEYFSETQRNKGNFPGRFSGRQFSNSRSEMNVSTLELGDSALYLCASSIGQRSSYEQYFGPGTRLTVT.

This clonotype was counted only a few times. The chain combines TRBV2 with TRBJ2-7; no clear D. Trimming removed 7 bases from V and 0 bases from J, with 13 bases in between. There are 14 residues in the CDR3. Germline assignment: CDR1 SNHLY and CDR2 FYNNEI. CDR3 sequence (DNA): TGTGCCAGCATTCACGTTCGCCTCTCCTACGAGCAGTACTTC. Protein product: CASIHVRLSYEQYF. The full variable domain, its missing parts supplied by reference TRBV2 and TRBJ2-7, is EPEVTQTPSHQVTQMGQEVILRCVPISNHLYFYWYRQILGQKVEFLVSFYNNEISEKSEIFDDQFSVERPDGSNFTLKIRSTKLEDSAMYFCASIHVRLSYEQYFGPGTRLTVT.

The rearrangement joins TRBV29-1 to TRBJ1-2; 8 bases fit TRBD1. The CDR3 spans 14 residues. CDR1 and CDR2 (germline): SQVTM, ANQGSEA. Germline trimming cut 8 bases from V and 5 bases from J; bases unmatched to any gene: 13. The CDR3 region is CSIFSQGADYGYTF. In nucleotides, the CDR3 is TGCAGCATTTTCAGCCAGGGGGCGGATTATGGCTACACCTTC.

This clonotype turned up a few times. V gene TRBV2 combines with J gene TRBJ1-5; tentative D call: TRBD1 (6 bases). Germline values: CDR1 SNHLY, CDR2 FYNNEI. The CDR3 spans 14 residues. Trimming removed 10 bases from V and 1 base from J, with 14 bases in between. The CDR3 loop reads CATQGQGSNQPQHF. In DNA form, the CDR3 reads TGTGCCACCCAGGGGCAGGGCAGCAATCAGCCCCAGCATTTT.

This chain uses TRBV6-1 with TRBJ2-7; 7 bases fit TRBD1. J was trimmed by 4 bases and V by 4 bases; bases with no gene match: 7. The CDR3 totals 14 residues. Germline V gene data show CDR1 as MNHNS and CDR2 as SASEGT. Here the CDR3 reads CASSAGTAIYEQYF. For the CDR3, the DNA is TGTGCCAGCAGTGCCGGGACAGCTATATACGAGCAGTACTTC.

The genes are TRBV3-1 and TRBJ2-1; 11 bases fit TRBD2. Germline values: CDR1 LGHDT, CDR2 YNNKEL (reference sequence). The V segment lost 5 bases and the J segment 0 bases; nucleotides outside the gene matches: 9. This CDR3 is 18 amino acids long. CDR3 DNA sequence: TGTGCCAGCAGCGCCCGCCCCACTAGCGGGGGCTCCTACAATGAGCAGTTCTTC. It codes for CASSARPTSGGSYNEQFF.

This clonotype showed up many times. The chain employs TRBV9 and TRBJ2-1; 7 nucleotides line up with TRBD1. Trimming took 3 bases from V and 5 from J; bases not matched to a gene: 11. Germline V gene data show CDR1 as SGDLS and CDR2 as YYNGEE. This CDR3 has 16 amino acids. The CDR3: CASSETPTGSHNEQFF. CDR3 bases: TGTGCCAGCAGCGAGACCCCGACAGGGTCCCACAATGAGCAGTTCTTC.